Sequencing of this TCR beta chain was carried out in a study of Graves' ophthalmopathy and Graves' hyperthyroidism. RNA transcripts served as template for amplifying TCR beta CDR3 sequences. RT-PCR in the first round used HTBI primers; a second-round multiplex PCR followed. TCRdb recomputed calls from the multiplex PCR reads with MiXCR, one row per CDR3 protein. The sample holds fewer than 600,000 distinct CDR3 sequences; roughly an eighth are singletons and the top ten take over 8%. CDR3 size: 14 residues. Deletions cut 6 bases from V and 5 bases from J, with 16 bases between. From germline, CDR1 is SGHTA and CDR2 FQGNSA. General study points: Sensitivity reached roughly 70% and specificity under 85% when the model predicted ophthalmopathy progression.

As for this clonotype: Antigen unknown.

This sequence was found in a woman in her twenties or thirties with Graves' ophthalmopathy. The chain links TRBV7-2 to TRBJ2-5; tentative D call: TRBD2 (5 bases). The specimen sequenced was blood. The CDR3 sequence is CASRHGEPGETQYF. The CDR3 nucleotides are TGTGCCAGCAGACATGGTGAACCGGGGGAGACCCAGTACTTC. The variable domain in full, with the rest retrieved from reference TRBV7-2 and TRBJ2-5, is GAGVSQSPSNKVTEKGKDVELRCDPISGHTALYWYRQSLGQGLEFLIYFQGNSAPDKSGLPSDRFSAERTGGSVSTLTIQRTQQEDSAVYLCASRHGEPGETQYFGPGTRLLVL.